This entry lists 21 T cell receptor beta chains sequenced from one sample in a study of blood T cell repertoires in COVID-19. The data were produced by immunoSEQ multiplex PCR, yet TCRdb's version contains in-frame clones alone and is incomplete. Found here are 310,000 or so clones, 70% to 90% of them singletons; the top ten hold 10%. Material: PBMCs or T cells enriched from blood (not recorded which). Every receptor here comes from a woman aged 18 to 35 who had recovered from COVID-19.

V usage is TRBV21-1 and J usage is TRBJ2-3; TRBD2, the D gene given by the table, was not confirmed from the DNA. TRBV21-1 corresponds to a pseudogene. The CDR3 extends over 14 amino acids. The CDR3 region has the DNA TGTGCCAGCAGCAAGGCGGGGATCACAGATACGCAGTATTTT. Translating it yields CASSKAGITDTQYF.

This clone was detected only once. The chain employs TRBV21-1 and TRBJ1-5; TRBD1 was called by the table and not checked on the DNA. TRBV21-1 is given as a pseudogene. The CDR3 totals 22 residues. Written as DNA, the CDR3 is TGTGCCAGCAGCAAAGAAGGTAGGGACAGGCACGATCAAGAAAATAGCAATCAGCCCCAGCATTTT. Residues: CASSKEGRDRHDQENSNQPQHF.

J is TRBJ1-2 and V is TRBV28, with 10 bases that match TRBD1. After removal of 9 bases from V and 8 bases from J, the junction contained 9 bases not matched to a gene. CDR1 and CDR2 (germline): MDHEN, SYDVKM. The CDR3 spans 13 residues. The CDR3 loop reads CASRGTGVLGYTF. The DNA for the CDR3 is TGTGCCAGTAGGGGGACAGGGGTTCTGGGCTACACCTTC.

This clone was recorded a few times. V and J are TRBV24-1 and TRBJ1-2; tentative D call: TRBD1 (6 bases). Trimming left V 5 bases short and J 4 bases short, with 10 bases between. The germline V gene encodes CDR1 KGHDR and CDR2 SFDVKD. The CDR3 covers 13 residues. The chain's CDR3 is CATSGIGGYGYTF. For the CDR3, the DNA is TGTGCCACCAGTGGCATAGGGGGCTATGGCTACACCTTC.

The chain is built from TRBV7-9 and TRBJ1-1; TRBD1 is a possible D gene (6 bases). Trimming took off 5 bases at V and 0 bases at J, with 13 bases between the two ends. Germline CDR1 and CDR2: SEHNR and FQNEAQ (reference sequence). The CDR3 is 15 residues long. Here the CDR3 reads CASSTAGHLNTEAFF. The CDR3 DNA reads TGTGCCAGCAGCACAGCGGGACACCTGAACACTGAAGCTTTCTTT. Full variable domain (missing parts from reference TRBV7-9 and TRBJ1-1): DTGVSQNPRHKITKRGQNVTFRCDPISEHNRLYWYRQTLGQGPEFLTYFQNEAQLEKSRLLSDRFSAERPKGSFSTLEIQRTEQGDSAMYLCASSTAGHLNTEAFFGQGTRLTVV.

CDR3 DNA sequence: TGTGCCAGCAGTTCGACACCTAACTATGGCTACACCTTC. Protein sequence: CASSSTPNYGYTF. The chain uses TRBV7-3 and TRBJ1-2; D is ambiguous. V lost 6 bases and J lost 0, with 8 bases in between. The germline CDR1 and CDR2 sequences are SGHTA and FQGTGA. There are 13 residues in the CDR3.

A single count supports this clone. The V and J genes are TRBV5-1 and TRBJ1-5; maybe TRBD1 (6 bases). Trimming shortened V by 3 bases and J by 1 base, and 11 bases separated the two germline ends. The CDR3 covers 15 residues. The germline V gene has CDR1 SGHRS and CDR2 YFSETQ. For the CDR3, the DNA is TGCGCCAGCAGCTACCGAGGGGGAAGCAATCAGCCCCAGCATTTT. Its protein product is CASSYRGGSNQPQHF.

Concerning this clone: Mismatch with germline at one junction end may stem from a read error. This rearrangement joins TRBV7-7 to TRBJ2-1; possibly TRBD1 for D (6 bases). The CDR3 runs to 14 residues. CDR1 is SSHAT, CDR2 FNYEAQ, per germline (reference sequence). The CDR3 DNA sequence: TGTGCTAGCAGTATGATGGGGGCCGACAATGAGCAGTTCTTC. It codes for CASSMMGADNEQFF.

The chain employs TRBV5-3 and TRBJ1-5, with a tentative D call TRBD1 (5 bases). TRBV5-3 falls under the ORF class, with uncertain function. The CDR3 length is 18 residues. Trimming left V 1 base short and J 0 bases short, with 17 bases between. The CDR3 DNA reads TGTGCCAGAAGCTTGTCCCGGCCTCAGGGTTATAGCAATCAGCCCCAGCATTTT. Its translation: CARSLSRPQGYSNQPQHF.

This clone was recorded only once. The chain has TRBV28 and TRBJ1-2; D uncertain. V was trimmed by 8 bases and J by 0 bases, leaving 10 bases between them. There are 13 residues in the CDR3. Germline V gene sequence: CDR1 MDHEN, CDR2 SYDVKM. The DNA for the CDR3 is TGTGCCAGCGGCCAGGCAGCTAACTATGGCTACACCTTC. It is translated as CASGQAANYGYTF.

This rearrangement joins TRBV21-1 to TRBJ1-3; the table's D call of TRBD1 was not tested on the DNA. TRBV21-1 is an annotated pseudogene. CDR3 length equals 12 residues. In nucleotides, the CDR3 is TGTGCCAGCACCCACAGGGGCAACACCATATATTTT. This codes for CASTHRGNTIYF.

This rearrangement joins TRBV2 to TRBJ2-6; D is uncertain. Trimming left V 8 bases short and J 4 bases short, with 6 bases between. The germline CDR1 and CDR2 sequences are SNHLY and FYNNEI. This CDR3 comprises 12 residues. CDR3 nucleotides: TGTGCCAGCCGTCCCGGGGCCAACGTCCTGACTTTC. It codes for CASRPGANVLTF.

The rearrangement joins TRBV5-1 to TRBJ2-7; no clear D gene. V was clipped by 5 bases and J by 0 bases, with 12 bases between them. Germline CDR1 and CDR2: SGHRS and YFSETQ. The CDR3 sequence is 14 residues long. The CDR3 here is CASSRQATSYEQYF. The CDR3 nucleotides read TGCGCCAGCAGTCGGCAGGCGACCTCCTACGAGCAGTACTTC. The variable domain in full, completed from reference TRBV5-1 and TRBJ2-7, reads KAGVTQTPRYLIKTRGQQVTLSCSPISGHRSVSWYQQTPGQGLQFLFEYFSETQRNKGNFPGRFSGRQFSNSRSEMNVSTLELGDSALYLCASSRQATSYEQYFGPGTRLTVT.

In DNA, the CDR3 is TGTGCCAGTAGTACTGGGACAGGGGGCAGCTATGGCTACACCTTC. It encodes CASSTGTGGSYGYTF. V gene TRBV19 combines with J gene TRBJ1-2; 12 bases line up with TRBD1. The CDR3 has 15 residues. V shed 4 bases and J 4 bases; nucleotides not matched to a gene: 4. Germline CDR1 LNHDA, CDR2 SQIVND (reference sequence).

This chain's CDR3 is CASRGQRGAGTEAFF. CDR3 DNA: TGTGCCAGCAGGGGCCAAAGGGGCGCGGGGACTGAAGCTTTCTTT. The chain uses TRBV25-1 and TRBJ1-1, with D possibly being TRBD1 (5 bases). V lost 6 bases and J lost 5, with 19 bases in between. This CDR3 is built from 15 residues. From germline, CDR1 is MGHDK and CDR2 SYGVNS. Variable domain in full (rest from reference TRBV25-1 and TRBJ1-1): EADIYQTPRYLVIGTGKKITLECSQTMGHDKMYWYQQDPGMELHLIHYSYGVNSTEKGDLSSESTVSRIRTEHFPLTLESARPSHTSQYLCASRGQRGAGTEAFFGQGTRLTVV.

V usage is TRBV3-1 (or the pseudogene TRBV3-2) and J usage is TRBJ2-7, with 9 bases that match TRBD1. CDR3 size: 13 residues. Germline CDR1 and CDR2: LGHDT and YNNKEL (reference sequence). V shed 4 bases, J shed 9 bases, and the junction held 7 bases outside the gene matches. The CDR3 nucleotides are TGTGCCAGCAGCCGGATACAGGGGGCAGGGCAGTACTTC. This sequence encodes CASSRIQGAGQYF.

The chain carries TRBV10-3 and TRBJ1-3; no definite D call. Germline V gene data show CDR1 as ENHRY and CDR2 as SYGVKD. V was clipped by 0 bases and J by 9 bases, with 6 bases between them. The CDR3 contains 12 residues. The DNA of the CDR3 is TGTGCCATCAGTGAGTCCCCACTCACCATATATTTT. It is translated as CAISESPLTIYF.

The chain uses TRBV3-1 (or the pseudogene TRBV3-2) and TRBJ2-1; 10 bases fit TRBD2. From germline, CDR1 is LGHDT and CDR2 YNNKEL (reference sequence). V gave up 0 bases and J gave up 8 bases; unmatched junction bases: 10. The CDR3 totals 17 residues. Here the CDR3 reads CASSQDIRLAGGDEQFF. The CDR3, as DNA: TGTGCCAGCAGCCAAGATATCCGACTAGCGGGTGGCGATGAGCAGTTCTTC.

This chain links TRBV27 with TRBJ1-1, with 9 bases identical to TRBD1. CDR1 is MNHEY, CDR2 SMNVEV, per germline (reference sequence). Losses at the gene ends were 6 bases for V and 4 bases for J; bases not matched to a gene: 6. The CDR3 loop spans 14 amino acids. The CDR3 reads CASSQQGAITEAFF. DNA of the CDR3: TGTGCCAGCAGCCAACAGGGGGCTATCACTGAAGCTTTCTTT.

The V and J genes are TRBV9 and TRBJ2-7; 12 bases are a match to TRBD1. The germline V gene encodes CDR1 SGDLS and CDR2 YYNGEE. The CDR3 contains 16 residues. The V gene end was trimmed by 0 bases and the J gene end by 4 bases; junction bases not matched to a gene: 5. CDR3: CASSVASGQGAYEQYF. Written as DNA, the CDR3 is TGTGCCAGCAGCGTAGCATCGGGACAGGGGGCTTACGAGCAGTACTTC. The full variable domain, completed using reference TRBV9 and TRBJ2-7, is DSGVTQTPKHLITATGQRVTLRCSPRSGDLSVYWYQQSLDQGLQFLIQYYNGEERAKGNILERFSAQQFPDLHSELNLSSLELGDSALYFCASSVASGQGAYEQYFGPGTRLTVT.

The chain has TRBV18 and TRBJ1-4, with D maybe TRBD1 (5 bases). Trimming left V 0 bases short and J 2 bases short, with 10 bases between. The CDR3 totals 16 residues. CDR1 is KGHSH, CDR2 LQKENI, per germline. The CDR3 bases are TGTGCCAGCTCACCACCCCAGGGCAACACTAATGAAAAACTGTTTTTT. Encoded protein: CASSPPQGNTNEKLFF.